In its sample, the clone carrying this T cell receptor beta chain was seen many times. The entry originates in a study of human T cells and chemical hapten exposure. Regarding time point: patch test 2, 6 weeks after DPC sensitization. Specified treatment: therapeutic diphenylcyclopropenone sensitization with weekly scalp DPC. At every patch-test visit, blood was drawn before the patch test was applied. TCRdb re-derived calls from the RACE reads in MiXCR, one entry per CDR3 protein. The sample holds more than 75,000 distinct CDR3 sequences; 10% are singletons and the top ten take approximately 2.5%. This sequence was found in a woman in her 30s with alopecia areata. Some clones in this sample may be carry-over from other donors' samples. Sequences were derived from whole blood, sampled in connection with sensitization to the hapten diphenylcyclopropenone (DPC).

The CDR3: CATSEGVSYNEQFF. CDR3 nucleotides: TGTGCCACCAGTGAAGGGGTCTCCTACAATGAGCAGTTCTTC. The chain employs TRBV24-1 and TRBJ2-1, with D possibly matching TRBD1 (5 bases). V was trimmed by 4 bases and J by 0 bases, leaving 6 bases between them. Germline V CDR1 and CDR2: KGHDR, SFDVKD. The CDR3 runs 14 residues.